Described below is a single T cell receptor (beta chain) sequence and its context. Roughly 0.45 to 1 ug RNA was reverse transcribed with random hexamers. TCRdb independently ran MiXCR on the immunoSEQ multiplex PCR reads; one entry per CDR3 protein. The table lists about 60,000 distinct CDR3 sequences, more than 80% of them singletons. There are 16 residues in the CDR3. Losses at the gene ends were 0 bases for V and 3 bases for J; bases not matched to a gene: 5. From germline, CDR1 is LGHNT and CDR2 FRNRAP. This sample was taken from a study of CD8 T cells in Susac syndrome. The rearrangement uses TRBV12-5 and TRBJ2-3, with 8 positions matching TRBD1. The source material was CD8+ T cells from PBMCs. This TCR derives from a human donor in good health. CDR3 region: CASGLVLTGDTDTQYF. CDR3 nucleotide sequence: TGTGCTAGTGGTTTGGTACTGACAGGGGATACAGATACGCAGTATTTT.